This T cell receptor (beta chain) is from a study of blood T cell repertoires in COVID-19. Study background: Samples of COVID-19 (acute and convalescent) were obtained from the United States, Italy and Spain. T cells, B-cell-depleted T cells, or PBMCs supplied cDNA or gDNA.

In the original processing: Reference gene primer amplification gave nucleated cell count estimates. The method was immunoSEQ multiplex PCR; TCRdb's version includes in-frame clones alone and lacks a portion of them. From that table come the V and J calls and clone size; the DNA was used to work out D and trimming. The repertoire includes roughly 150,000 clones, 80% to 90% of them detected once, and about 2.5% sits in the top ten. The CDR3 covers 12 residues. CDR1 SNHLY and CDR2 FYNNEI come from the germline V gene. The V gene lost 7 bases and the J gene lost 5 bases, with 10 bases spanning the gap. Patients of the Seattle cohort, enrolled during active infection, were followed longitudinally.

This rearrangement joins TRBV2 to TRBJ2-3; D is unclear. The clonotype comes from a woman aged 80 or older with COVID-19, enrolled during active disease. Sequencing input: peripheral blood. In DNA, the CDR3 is TGTGCCAGCAAGCTAGATGGAGATACGCAGTATTTT. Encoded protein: CASKLDGDTQYF.